A single sample is the source of the 23 T cell receptor beta chains below, sequenced in a study of blood T cells in healthy people across ages. For the second PCR, which ran for roughly 6 to 12 cycles, a sample-barcoded 5' primer and a J-beta primer mix were used. Via MiXCR, TCRdb re-called the 5' RACE reads, giving one row per CDR3 protein. This repertoire shows about 970,000 distinct CDR3 sequences, roughly 51% found once; its top ten account for about 22%. The sample was blood. The source is a woman aged 60-70 years in good health.

Concerning this clonotype itself: At one end the junction does not follow the germline gene, possibly because of a read error. The chain is built from TRBV20-1 and TRBJ2-3; 9 bases are shared with TRBD2. This CDR3 comprises 13 residues. Germline assignment: CDR1 DFQATT and CDR2 SNEGSKA (reference sequence). CDR3 sequence reads: CSAALAGTDTRYF. CDR3 coding DNA: TGCAGTGCTGCTCTAGCGGGAACAGATACGCGGTATTTT.

The chain recombines TRBV25-1 with TRBJ2-7, with D maybe TRBD2 (6 bases). The V gene lost 11 bases and the J gene lost 3 bases, with 17 bases spanning the gap. Germline V gene lookup returns CDR1 MGHDK and CDR2 SYGVNS. The CDR3 is 13 amino acids. The CDR3 spells CAAGGIRGYEQYF. The CDR3, as DNA: TGTGCCGCCGGGGGAATAAGGGGCTACGAGCAGTACTTC.

The rearrangement joins TRBV11-1 to TRBJ2-1; no definite D call. CDR1 is SGHAT, CDR2 FQDESV, per germline (reference sequence). V was trimmed by 2 bases and J by 0 bases, leaving 5 bases between them. The CDR3 has 14 amino acids. The DNA of the CDR3 is TGTGCCAGCAGCTTAAGGCACTCCTACAATGAGCAGTTCTTC. As protein: CASSLRHSYNEQFF. Using reference TRBV11-1 and TRBJ2-1 for the parts outside the CDR3, the full variable domain is EAEVAQSPRYKITEKSQAVAFWCDPISGHATLYWYRQILGQGPELLVQFQDESVVDDSQLPKDRFSAERLKGVDSTLKIQPAELGDSAMYLCASSLRHSYNEQFFGPGTRLTVL.

The chain joins TRBV28 to TRBJ2-2; 9 nucleotides align to TRBD2. The germline gives CDR1 MDHEN, CDR2 SYDVKM. J gave up 6 bases and V 4 bases, and 9 bases lay outside the gene matches. The CDR3 totals 16 residues. CDR3 sequence: CASSYWASGTAGELFF. CDR3 coding DNA: TGTGCCAGCAGTTATTGGGCTAGCGGGACCGCCGGGGAGCTGTTTTTT.

The J gene is TRBJ2-5, the V gene TRBV6-5, with 11 bases lining up with TRBD2. The tail of the sequence fits TRBJ2-7 better, so the J call may be wrong. The CDR3 contains 13 residues. The germline gives CDR1 MNHEY, CDR2 SVGAGI. CDR3 sequence reads: CASKLAGAREQYF. The CDR3 coding sequence is TGTGCCAGCAAACTAGCGGGAGCCCGCGAGCAGTACTTC.

The chain employs TRBV10-3 and TRBJ2-7; the D gene could be TRBD1 or TRBD2 (5 bases each). V was shortened by 6 bases and J by 1 base, with 13 bases between the two germline ends. CDR3 size: 14 residues. Germline lookup yields CDR1 ENHRY and CDR2 SYGVKD. CDR3 amino acids: CAIRSGTASYEQYF. In DNA form, the CDR3 reads TGTGCCATCAGGTCCGGGACGGCTTCCTACGAGCAGTACTTC.

The J gene is TRBJ1-2, the V gene TRBV28, with 9 bases matching TRBD1. The CDR3 runs 18 residues. Germline loops: CDR1 MDHEN, CDR2 SYDVKM. The V gene end was trimmed by 5 bases and the J gene end by 7 bases; junction bases not matched to a gene: 20. The CDR3 sequence is CASSARTPGQGLYRGYTF. The CDR3 DNA follows: TGTGCCAGCAGTGCCCGTACCCCGGGACAGGGTCTATATCGTGGCTACACCTTC.

V usage is TRBV20-1 and J usage is TRBJ2-1; 9 bases line up with TRBD2. The CDR3 totals 12 residues. Germline-derived CDR1 and CDR2 are DFQATT and SNEGSKA (reference sequence). V shed 6 bases, J shed 10 bases, and the junction held 7 bases outside the gene matches. CDR3 sequence: CSAGTSRYEQFF. In DNA form, the CDR3 reads TGCAGTGCAGGGACTAGCCGCTACGAGCAGTTCTTC.

This chain joins TRBV7-6 and TRBJ2-3; the match to TRBD2 covers 7 bases. After removal of 1 base from V and 8 bases from J, the junction contained 9 bases not matched to a gene. This CDR3 is 15 amino acids long. Germline loops: CDR1 SGHVS, CDR2 FNYEAQ. CDR3 DNA: TGTGCCAGCAGCTTAGGGGCCGGGCCTAGCGGTACGCAGTATTTT. Amino acids: CASSLGAGPSGTQYF. Filled out from reference TRBV7-6 and TRBJ2-3, the complete variable domain reads GAGVSQSPRYKVTKRGQDVALRCDPISGHVSLYWYRQALGQGPEFLTYFNYEAQQDKSGLPNDRFSAERPEGSISTLTIQRTEQRDSAMYRCASSLGAGPSGTQYFGPGTRLTVL.

This clonotype was detected only a few times. The chain has TRBV7-2 and TRBJ1-6, with 9 bases identical to TRBD1. The CDR3 is 15 amino acids. V shed 4 bases and J 9 bases; nucleotides not matched to a gene: 7. From germline, CDR1 is SGHTA and CDR2 FQGNSA. CDR3 sequence reads: CASSSVGTGPSPLHF. CDR3 nucleotides: TGTGCCAGCAGCTCCGTCGGGACAGGGCCTTCACCCCTCCACTTT.

This chain links TRBV7-3 with TRBJ1-1, with D perhaps matching TRBD1 (6 bases). Germline V gene data show CDR1 as SGHTA and CDR2 as FQGTGA. Deletions cut 5 bases from V and 1 base from J, with 14 bases between. The CDR3 length is 15 residues. The CDR3 loop reads CASSPRGPTNTEAFF. For the CDR3, the DNA is TGTGCCAGCAGCCCACGGGGGCCAACGAACACTGAAGCTTTCTTT.

The chain links TRBV7-9 to TRBJ1-2, with D hard to call. The CDR3 is 10 amino acids. Germline V CDR1 and CDR2: SEHNR, FQNEAQ (reference sequence). Trimming took off 2 bases at V and 10 bases at J, with 5 bases between the two ends. In nucleotides, the CDR3 is TGTGCCAGCAGCTTAAGGGACTACACCTTC. Amino acids: CASSLRDYTF.

A word on this clonotype: The junction and the germline gene differ at one end; a read error may be behind it. The chain has TRBV4-1 and TRBJ2-5; TRBD1 agrees at 9 bases. There are 16 residues in the CDR3. The germline CDR1 and CDR2 sequences are MGHRA and YSYEKL. CDR3 bases: TGCGCCAGCAGCCAGACTACAGGGGGCGGGTTTGGCGAGCAGAGCTTC. Translated: CASSQTTGGGFGEQSF.

This clonotype came up a few times. This rearrangement joins TRBV21-1 to TRBJ2-7; the D call TRBD1 from the table was never checked on the DNA. TRBV21-1 counts as a pseudogene. The CDR3 sequence is 16 residues long. As DNA, the CDR3 is TGTGCCACCTTGCGCAAACGGGGGCAGGGGACCTACGAGCAGTACTTC. Its translation: CATLRKRGQGTYEQYF.

The chain has TRBV7-9 and TRBJ1-5; 7 nucleotides agree with TRBD1. From germline, CDR1 is SEHNR and CDR2 FQNEAQ (reference sequence). J gave up 15 bases and V 5 bases, and 10 bases lay outside the gene matches. The CDR3 is 12 amino acids. In DNA, the CDR3 is TGTGCCAGCAGCAAGGGGGACAGCCAGCTGCATTTT. As protein: CASSKGDSQLHF. Full variable domain (missing parts from reference TRBV7-9 and TRBJ1-5): DTGVSQNPRHKITKRGQNVTFRCDPISEHNRLYWYRQTLGQGPEFLTYFQNEAQLEKSRLLSDRFSAERPKGSFSTLEIQRTEQGDSAMYLCASSKGDSQLHFGDGTRLSIL.

This clonotype was found a few times. This rearrangement joins TRBV5-7 to TRBJ2-4; the D gene could be TRBD1 or TRBD2 (5 bases each). TRBV5-7 is given ORF status, its function remaining uncertain. Trimming took off 5 bases at V and 0 bases at J, with 18 bases between the two ends. The CDR3 has 17 residues. As DNA, the CDR3 is TGTGCCAGCAGACACCCGAGGGCCGGGGCAGCCAAAAACATTCAGTACTTC. Its protein is CASRHPRAGAAKNIQYF.

V usage is TRBV3-1 and J usage is TRBJ2-1, with D possibly being TRBD1 (6 bases). The CDR3 totals 16 residues. V was trimmed by 0 bases and J by 6 bases, leaving 15 bases between them. The germline CDR1 and CDR2 sequences are LGHDT and YNNKEL (reference sequence). This CDR3 reads CASSQDLRQGGNEQFF. The CDR3 nucleotides read TGTGCCAGCAGCCAAGATTTGCGACAAGGGGGCAATGAGCAGTTCTTC.

This clonotype was detected a few times. The J gene is TRBJ2-5, the V gene TRBV6-1, with D perhaps matching TRBD1 (6 bases). V was shortened by 3 bases and J by 2 bases, with 13 bases between the two germline ends. This CDR3 region has 15 residues. Germline CDR1 reads MNHNS; CDR2 reads SASEGT. CDR3 nucleotides: TGTGCCAGCAGTGAGACAGGAGATTCGCAAGAGACCCAGTACTTC. Amino acids: CASSETGDSQETQYF.

The chain couples TRBV11-3 to TRBJ2-1, with TRBD1 as a possible D gene (6 bases). The V gene lost 4 bases and the J gene lost 6 bases, with 13 bases spanning the gap. The germline V gene has CDR1 SGHNT and CDR2 YENEEA. The CDR3 spans 14 residues. DNA of the CDR3: TGTGCCAGCAGCTCTCGGGACATCCCCAATGAGCAGTTCTTC. As protein: CASSSRDIPNEQFF.

This clonotype has just a few counts. The rearrangement links TRBV20-1 to TRBJ2-7; no clear D gene. CDR3 length: 15 amino acids. Germline CDR1 reads DFQATT; CDR2 reads SNEGSKA (reference sequence). Deletions cut 3 bases from V and 1 base from J, with 16 bases between. CDR3 DNA: TGCAGTGCTAGGAGGTGGCATCCCCGGTCCTACGAGCAGTACTTC. Amino acids: CSARRWHPRSYEQYF.

The table lists this clonotype with a few counts. The chain has TRBV27 and TRBJ2-3; D is possibly TRBD2 (7 bases). CDR1 MNHEY and CDR2 SMNVEV come from the germline V gene (reference sequence). CDR3 length: 15 amino acids. The V and J ends lost 6 bases and 4 bases respectively, with 17 bases between them. CDR3 in DNA: TGTGCCAGCAGCCCTAGCGGAGCAGGGGCAGATACGCAGTATTTT. Protein product: CASSPSGAGADTQYF.

This clonotype was seen more than once but under ten times. The chain couples TRBV4-1 to TRBJ2-3; perhaps TRBD2 as D (5 bases). This CDR3 comprises 14 residues. Looked up from germline, CDR1 is MGHRA and CDR2 is YSYEKL. V was trimmed by 8 bases and J by 0 bases, leaving 12 bases between them. In DNA form, the CDR3 reads TGCGCCAGCGGTAGGGAGTCTAGCACAGATACGCAGTATTTT. This gives the protein CASGRESSTDTQYF.

Written as DNA, the CDR3 is TGTGCCATCAGGAGCGGGAGTTCAGTAAATGAGCAGTTCTTC. Amino acid sequence: CAIRSGSSVNEQFF. The chain has TRBV10-3 and TRBJ2-1; 8 bases fit TRBD2. This CDR3 has 14 residues. Germline V lookup: CDR1 ENHRY, CDR2 SYGVKD. V was pared by 6 bases and J by 7 bases, with 8 bases of the junction left unmatched.